This T cell receptor (beta chain) was found in a study of blood T cell repertoires in COVID-19. Study-wide background: Acute and convalescent COVID-19 specimens originated in the United States, Italy and Spain. Sample material is recorded as cDNA or gDNA derived from T cells, B-cell-depleted T cells, or PBMCs.

It was during active infection that Seattle patients were enrolled and then longitudinally followed. Germline CDR1 is SGHVS and CDR2 is FNYEAQ. CDR3 length: 15 amino acids. V trimming: 4 bases; J trimming: 5 bases; junction bases outside the gene matches: 3. Authors' processing steps: Researchers report that nucleated cell counts were estimated from reference gene primer amplification. Generated by immunoSEQ multiplex PCR, the TCRdb table keeps only in-frame clones and is missing some. The V and J calls and clone size come from that table; D and trimming were worked out from the DNA. Of roughly 200,000 clones detected, 79% appear once; the ten largest clones hold over 5%.

V is TRBV7-6 and J is TRBJ1-6, with 9 bases aligning to TRBD1. This TCR came from a woman aged 40 to 50 with COVID-19, enrolled during active disease. The specimen sequenced was peripheral blood. CDR3 sequence: CASSYRTGDNSPLHF. In DNA form, the CDR3 reads TGTGCCAGCAGCTACCGGACAGGGGATAATTCACCCCTCCACTTT.